These T cell receptor beta chains were read from a single sample in a study of blood T cell repertoires in COVID-19. Using immunoSEQ multiplex PCR, the repertoire was profiled, and TCRdb retains in-frame clones only, with some absent. Altogether 150,000 or so clones are present, 70% to 85% being singletons, with the ten largest covering 9.2%. Specimen: PBMCs or T cells enriched from blood (not recorded which). The receptors were sampled from a man over 45 who had recovered from COVID-19. The CDR3 runs from the conserved cysteine through the conserved F or W. Fields, in order: J gene, D gene, clone size, V gene, CDR3 DNA, CDR3 protein. A D gene is named only where the DNA matches it firmly. Clone size is given for some rows only: seen once, a few or many times, or a class if the clone is expanded.

TRBJ2-7,TRBD1,-,TRBV6-5,TGTGCCAGCACCCCCCGACAGGGGGCGCGCAACGAGCAGTACTTC,CASTPRQGARNEQYF
TRBJ2-1,TRBD2,-,TRBV7-7,TGTGCTAGCAGCTTAGGAGCTAGCGGGGGTTACAATGAGCAGTTCTTC,CASSLGASGGYNEQFF
TRBJ1-5,TRBD1,-,TRBV7-9,TGTGCCAGCAGCTCGGTACAGGGGGCGGGCTCTAGTCAGCCCCAGCATTTT,CASSSVQGAGSSQPQHF
TRBJ1-2,TRBD1,-,TRBV2,TGTGCCAGCAGGACAGGGGGCTATGGCTACACCTTC,CASRTGGYGYTF
TRBJ2-7,TRBD1,-,TRBV7-8,TGTGCCAGCAGCTCCCGATTGACAGGGGTTAAAGAGGACTACGAGCAGTACTTC,CASSSRLTGVKEDYEQYF
TRBJ2-2,-,-,TRBV7-3,TGTGCCAGCAGCTTAAGAGGGTACCTCTCCGGGGAGCTGTTTTTT,CASSLRGYLSGELFF
TRBJ2-7,TRBD1,-,TRBV4-3,TGCGCCAGCAGCCAAGATCAGGGGGGACAGGGGGCCTACGAGCAGTACTTC,CASSQDQGGQGAYEQYF
TRBJ2-7,-,-,TRBV19,TGTGCCAGTAGTATGCTAGGGGACTACGAGCAGTACTTC,CASSMLGDYEQYF
TRBJ2-5,TRBD2,-,TRBV18,TGTGCCAGCTCACCTCTGTCCGGGTCGGTAGCGGGCCAAGAGACCCAGTACTTC,CASSPLSGSVAGQETQYF
TRBJ2-1,TRBD1,-,TRBV6-2/TRBV6-3,TGTGCCAGCAGTAATAGACAGGGAACCTACAATGAGCAGTTCTTC,CASSNRQGTYNEQFF
TRBJ1-1,TRBD1,-,TRBV24-1,TGTGCCACCAGTGCCAGAACAGGGGGAGTCACTGAAGCTTTCTTT,CATSARTGGVTEAFF
TRBJ2-3,-,-,TRBV24-1,TGTGCCACCAGTGATCCCTCCGGAGGCGAGCGAGATACGCAGTATTTT,CATSDPSGGERDTQYF
TRBJ2-3,TRBD2,-,TRBV7-2,TGTGCCAGCAGGCCTAGCGGGGGGCCCATTACTAGCACAGATACGCAGTATTTT,CASRPSGGPITSTDTQYF
TRBJ2-3,-,-,TRBV18,TGTGCCAGCTCACGAGGAGAAACCGGCACAGATACGCAGTATTTT,CASSRGETGTDTQYF
TRBJ2-3,TRBD1,once,TRBV5-1,TGCGCCAGCAGCTTGGAAGGACAGGGAAGCACAGATACGCAGTATTTT,CASSLEGQGSTDTQYF
TRBJ1-5,-,-,TRBV15,TGTGCCACTCAGGGCAGCAATCAGCCCCAGCATTTT,CATQGSNQPQHF
TRBJ1-1,TRBD1,-,TRBV24-1,TGTGCCACCAGTGACAAAGACAGGGGGCTTAAGAACACTGAAGCTTTCTTT,CATSDKDRGLKNTEAFF
TRBJ2-3,-,-,TRBV18,TGTGCCAGCTCACCATCTGGACAGTACCTCACAGATACGCAGTATTTT,CASSPSGQYLTDTQYF
TRBJ2-5,-,-,TRBV7-2,TGTGCCAGCAGCCCCTCAAGGAGGGAGACCCAGTACTTC,CASSPSRRETQYF
TRBJ1-5,-,once,TRBV28,TGTGCCAGCAGCTCCCTAGGAAGGGGAATGAATCAGCCCCAGCATTTT,CASSSLGRGMNQPQHF
TRBJ2-7,TRBD1,-,TRBV27,TGTGCCAGCAGTTTATCGATTCAGGGGGCGGGGGAGCAGTACTTC,CASSLSIQGAGEQYF
TRBJ2-5,TRBD1,-,TRBV28,TGTGCCAGCAGACCGGGGACAGTCCAAGAGACCCAGTACTTC,CASRPGTVQETQYF
TRBJ1-6,TRBD1,-,TRBV4-3,TGCGCCAGCAGCCAAGCACAGGGGCCCCCCTATAATTCACCCCTCCACTTT,CASSQAQGPPYNSPLHF
TRBJ2-6,-,-,TRBV9,TGTGCCAGCAGCGTAGCCAGGATGGGGGCCAACGTCCTGACTTTC,CASSVARMGANVLTF
TRBJ1-6,-,-,TRBV5-1,TGCGCCAGCAGCTTGGGGGGACTGACCGGGAATTCACCCCTCCACTTT,CASSLGGLTGNSPLHF
TRBJ2-3,-,-,TRBV5-1,TGCGCCAGCAGCGATGGACAGAGACCTAGCACAGATACGCAGTATTTT,CASSDGQRPSTDTQYF
TRBJ1-2,-,-,TRBV21-1,TGTGCCAGCAGCAAAGCGAACGGGGGTGGGTATGGCTACACCTTC,CASSKANGGGYGYTF
TRBJ1-2,TRBD1,-,TRBV7-9,TGTGCCAGCAGCCGAACAATGGGACAGGGCTATGGCTACACCTTC,CASSRTMGQGYGYTF
TRBJ1-5,-,-,TRBV5-1,TGCGCCAGCAGCCCGGACACCAATCAGCCCCAGCATTTT,CASSPDTNQPQHF
TRBJ1-1,-,-,TRBV7-3,TGTGCCAGCAGCTTAAGGGCAGCGAACACTGAAGCTTTCTTT,CASSLRAANTEAFF
TRBJ1-1,-,-,TRBV12-3/TRBV12-4,TGTGCCAGCAGTCTCCGGCGGGTCACTGAAGCTTTCTTT,CASSLRRVTEAFF
TRBJ2-2,-,-,TRBV7-3,TGTGCCAGCAGCCCCTTAACCAGGCAGACGTTAACCGGGGAGCTGTTTTTT,CASSPLTRQTLTGELFF
TRBJ1-4,TRBD1,-,TRBV7-2,TGTGCCAGCAGCCAAGGAGGGGACAGGGGTGAAAAACTGTTTTTT,CASSQGGDRGEKLFF
TRBJ2-2,-,once,TRBV4-2,TGTGCCAGCAGCCAAGTGGGCCAAAACACCGGGGAGCTGTTTTTT,CASSQVGQNTGELFF
TRBJ2-3,TRBD1,-,TRBV5-1,TGCGCCAGCAGCACCACAGGGGGCACAAATACGCAGTATTTT,CASSTTGGTNTQYF
TRBJ1-1,TRBD1,-,TRBV7-3,TGTGCCAGCAGCCGACAGGGGGCTAGTGGCCGCTTCGAAGCTTTCTTT,CASSRQGASGRFEAFF
TRBJ1-4,-,many,TRBV5-4,TGTGCCAGCAGCTTCGGCGGCCCTAATGAAAAACTGTTTTTT,CASSFGGPNEKLFF
TRBJ2-5,TRBD1,-,TRBV13,TGTGCCAGCAGCTTAGTCCGCCTGACAGGGGGCGCTGAGACCCAGTACTTC,CASSLVRLTGGAETQYF
TRBJ2-2,TRBD1,-,TRBV19,TGTGCCAGCCTCCGGGACAGCATCGCCGGGGAGCTGTTTTTT,CASLRDSIAGELFF
TRBJ1-5,-,-,TRBV7-2,TGTGCCAGCAGCTTATGGGGAGGTGGAAATCAGCCCCAGCATTTT,CASSLWGGGNQPQHF
TRBJ1-3,TRBD1,-,TRBV6-6,TGTGCCAGCATCCGACAGGGCTCGGGAAACACCATATATTTT,CASIRQGSGNTIYF
TRBJ1-5,-,-,TRBV7-2,TGTGCCAGCAGCCAGACAGGCCGCTGGACCTATAGCAATCAGCCCCAGCATTTT,CASSQTGRWTYSNQPQHF
TRBJ1-6,TRBD1,-,TRBV7-3,TGTGCCAGCAGCTCCGGGACAGGGGAAGTGTCACCCCTCCACTTT,CASSSGTGEVSPLHF
TRBJ2-7,TRBD2,-,TRBV5-4,TGTGCCAGCAGTCCTAGCGGGGGCTACGAGCAGTACTTC,CASSPSGGYEQYF
TRBJ1-6,TRBD1,-,TRBV5-1,TGCGCCAGCAGCTTGGCCCCGGGACAGGGTAATTCACCCCTCCACTTT,CASSLAPGQGNSPLHF
TRBJ1-2,-,-,TRBV19,TGTGCCAGTAGTATTAGTGGGCAGAAGCCTGGAGGCTACACCTTC,CASSISGQKPGGYTF
TRBJ1-1,TRBD1,-,TRBV19,TGTGCCAGCAGGACAGGGCATGATCGGATGAACACTGAAGCTTTCTTT,CASRTGHDRMNTEAFF
TRBJ2-7,TRBD1,-,TRBV4-3,TGCGCCAGCAGCCAGGTCACCGGGACAGCGTCCTACGAGCAGTACTTC,CASSQVTGTASYEQYF
TRBJ2-3,TRBD1,-,TRBV10-3,TGTGCCATCAGTGAGGACAGGGGTACAGATACGCAGTATTTT,CAISEDRGTDTQYF
TRBJ2-1,TRBD2,few,TRBV5-1,TGCGCCAGCAGCGTCGGACTAGCGATAATGGCGAATGAGCAGTTCTTC,CASSVGLAIMANEQFF
TRBJ2-7,-,-,TRBV30,TGTGCCTGGAAACAGGGAACCTACGAGCAGTACTTC,CAWKQGTYEQYF
TRBJ2-4,TRBD2,-,TRBV3-1/TRBV3-2,TGTGCCAGCAGCCAACAACTAGCGGGGGTCCACTTC,CASSQQLAGVHF
TRBJ2-5,-,-,TRBV7-9,TGTGCCAGCAGTAAAATTGGGGGGACGGAGACCCAGTACTTC,CASSKIGGTETQYF
TRBJ2-3,-,-,TRBV7-3,TGTGCCAGCAGCTTAAATGGGCTTAACACAGATACGCAGTATTTT,CASSLNGLNTDTQYF
TRBJ1-1,TRBD1,-,TRBV5-5,TGTGCCAGCAGCTTCGACAGGGGGCGTACTGAAGCTTTCTTT,CASSFDRGRTEAFF